This T cell receptor (beta chain) was captured by sequencing in a study of T cell responses to AZD1222 COVID-19 vaccine (dated by TCRdb to the early 2020s). About the study as a whole: AZD1222 recipients given second doses at about 4 weeks or at about 12 weeks were pooled, since spike-specific TCR depth and breadth were not found to differ between the two schedules. TCR sequencing covered 230 or so trial participants: 200 to 210 given two doses of AZD1222 and 26 given two doses of MenACWY control vaccine. Trial participants were enrolled by age into subgroups of 18-55, 56-69 and 70-plus years, and around 150, 28 and 57 TCR-sequenced participants, respectively, were included in these subgroups.

The label giving this sample's time point can be read as: baseline before first vaccination. Vaccinee samples came from UK trials COV001 and COV002, including a single-blind randomized controlled phase 2/3 trial of AZD1222 (ChAdOx1 nCoV-19) in healthy adults. Trial participant PBMC samples were collected at day 0 and day 28 after the second dose for TCRbeta chain sequencing. The CDR3 regions of human TCRbeta chains were subjected to immunosequencing. The source study handled its data this way. Repertoire TCRs were checked for matches against a reference library of SARS-CoV-2-specific TCRs that had been generated using the MIRA antigen-specificity platform. Breadth was defined as the fraction of unique TCRs that were SARS-CoV-2-associated, and depth was defined as the fraction of total T cells that were SARS-CoV-2-associated. Each spike-specific TCR was assigned to its reactive spike region and to a CD4 or CD8 class using the MIRA data. Log10-transformed breadth and depth values were compared by one-way ANOVA with Sidak's multiple comparisons tests. Imported from immuneACCESS, the table was reduced by TCRdb to in-frame sequences with V and J called. These copies leave out some clones; in studies compared against another copy, an unresolved V gene accounts for under half, and the cause of the remainder is not known. V, J and clone size reflect that table, while D and trimming were determined from the DNA. This sample is represented by 100,000 or so clones; about 87% of them were singletons. Around 3.2% of the sample goes to the ten largest clones.

As concerns this clone: The clone's antigen remains unknown. Base qualities are not provided; no much larger clone lies one nucleotide away.

CDR1 is given as SQVTM and CDR2 as ANQGSEA, both from the germline V gene. CDR3 length: 13 amino acids, cysteine to phenylalanine. The only DNA kept is the CDR3, 39 bases in frame from the first base. Between the V and J ends, shortened by 4 bases and 4 bases respectively, the junction contains 13 bases. Points the paper makes about the study in general: Participants were mostly white British, with more females than males. The authors suggested clonal diversity may have been underestimated. Epitopes outside the regions mutated in the B.1.351 and B.1.1.7 variants were reportedly recognized by nearly half of the unique spike-specific TCRs. Conclusions about previously exposed vaccinees were limited because only a handful of AZD1222 recipients were SARS-CoV-2 seropositive at baseline. Vaccine-associated CD4 TCRs spanned the whole spike protein, with dominant responses in regions 160-218 and 743-854. After two AZD1222 doses, spike-specific TCR breadth and depth were significantly higher than at day 0 and than in MenACWY recipients. Because no day 14 peak-response samples were available, the repertoires could be characterized only after the peak T cell response. In the small 56-69-year group, the increase in depth fell short of significance, most likely because of low power.

The clonotype originates from an adult in good health. Sequencing used peripheral blood, obtained on day 0 of AZD1222 vaccination. The V and J genes are TRBV29-1 and TRBJ2-5; the D segment may tentatively be TRBD1 or TRBD2, each giving 6 matched bases. The CDR3 in this case is CSVGPGAGETQYF. The bases are TGCAGCGTTGGCCCGGGGGCGGGAGAGACCCAGTACTTC.